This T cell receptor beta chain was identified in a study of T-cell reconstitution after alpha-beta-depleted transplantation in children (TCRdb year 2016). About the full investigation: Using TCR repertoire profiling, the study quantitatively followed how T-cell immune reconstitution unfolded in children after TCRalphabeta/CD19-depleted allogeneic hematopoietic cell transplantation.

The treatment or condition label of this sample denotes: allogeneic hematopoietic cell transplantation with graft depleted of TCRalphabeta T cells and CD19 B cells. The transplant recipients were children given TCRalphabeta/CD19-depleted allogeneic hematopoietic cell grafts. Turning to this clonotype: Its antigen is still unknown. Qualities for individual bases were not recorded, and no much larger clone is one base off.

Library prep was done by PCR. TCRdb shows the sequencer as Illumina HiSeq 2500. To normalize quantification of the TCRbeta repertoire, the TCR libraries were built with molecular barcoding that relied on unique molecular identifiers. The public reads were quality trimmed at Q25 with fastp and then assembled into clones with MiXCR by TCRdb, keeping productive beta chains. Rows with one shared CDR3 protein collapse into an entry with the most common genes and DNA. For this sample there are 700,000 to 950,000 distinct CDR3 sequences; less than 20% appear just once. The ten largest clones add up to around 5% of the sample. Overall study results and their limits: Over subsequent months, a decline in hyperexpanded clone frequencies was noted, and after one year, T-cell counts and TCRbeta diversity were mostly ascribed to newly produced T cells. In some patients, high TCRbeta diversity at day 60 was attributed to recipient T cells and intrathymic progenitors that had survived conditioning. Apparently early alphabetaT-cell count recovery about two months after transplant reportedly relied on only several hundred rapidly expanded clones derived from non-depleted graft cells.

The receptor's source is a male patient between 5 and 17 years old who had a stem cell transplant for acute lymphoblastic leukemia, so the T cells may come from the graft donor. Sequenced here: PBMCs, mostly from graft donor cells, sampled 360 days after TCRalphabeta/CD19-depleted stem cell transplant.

The CDR3: CASSQGRVLQFF. In nucleotides, the sequence is TGTGCCAGCAGCCAAGGCAGGGTATTACAGTTCTTC. The chain uses TRBV3-1 and TRBJ2-1, and the D gene may be TRBD1, 5 bases matching. The CDR3 holds 12 amino acids from the cysteine to the phenylalanine. CDR3 DNA is the only sequence kept; it has 36 bases, read in frame from the first base. Cut back by 1 base and 13 bases, the V and J ends lie 11 bases apart. CDR1 and CDR2, looked up from the germline V gene (reference sequence), are LGHDT and YNNKEL.